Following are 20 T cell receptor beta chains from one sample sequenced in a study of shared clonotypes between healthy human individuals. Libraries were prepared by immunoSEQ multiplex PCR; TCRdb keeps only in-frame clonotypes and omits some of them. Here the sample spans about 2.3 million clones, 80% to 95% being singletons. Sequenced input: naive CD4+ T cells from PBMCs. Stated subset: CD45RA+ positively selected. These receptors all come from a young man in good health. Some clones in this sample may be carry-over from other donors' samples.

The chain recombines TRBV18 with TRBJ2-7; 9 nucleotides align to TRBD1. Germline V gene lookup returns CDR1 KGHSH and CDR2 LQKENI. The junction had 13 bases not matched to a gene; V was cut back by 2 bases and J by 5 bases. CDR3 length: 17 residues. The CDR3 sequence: CASSPNGVGTGFDEQYF. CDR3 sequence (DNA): TGTGCCAGCTCACCAAACGGGGTCGGGACAGGGTTTGACGAGCAGTACTTC.

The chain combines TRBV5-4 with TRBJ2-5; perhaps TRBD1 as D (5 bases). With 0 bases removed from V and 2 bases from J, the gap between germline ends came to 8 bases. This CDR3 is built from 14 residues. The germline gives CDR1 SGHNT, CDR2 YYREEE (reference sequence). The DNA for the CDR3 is TGTGCCAGCAGCTTGGTAGGGGCTCAAGAGACCCAGTACTTC. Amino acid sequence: CASSLVGAQETQYF.

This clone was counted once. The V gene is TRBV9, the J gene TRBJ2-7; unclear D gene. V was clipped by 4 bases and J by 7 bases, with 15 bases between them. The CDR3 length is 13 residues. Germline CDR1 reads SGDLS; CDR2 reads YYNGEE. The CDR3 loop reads CASSYMDGQEQYF. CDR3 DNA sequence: TGTGCCAGCAGCTACATGGACGGGCAGGAGCAGTACTTC.

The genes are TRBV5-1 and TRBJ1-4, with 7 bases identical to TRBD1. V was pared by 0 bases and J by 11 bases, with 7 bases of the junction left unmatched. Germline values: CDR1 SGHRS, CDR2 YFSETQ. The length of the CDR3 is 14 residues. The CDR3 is CASSLGTGVGKLFF. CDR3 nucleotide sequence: TGCGCCAGCAGCTTGGGTACAGGGGTCGGCAAACTGTTTTTT.

The CDR3 region is CASSFDYSGGRSNQPQHF. CDR3 nucleotide sequence: TGTGCCAGCAGCTTTGACTACAGTGGGGGCAGGAGCAATCAGCCCCAGCATTTT. J is TRBJ1-5 and V is TRBV13; a weak D match, TRBD1 (6 bases). The V gene lost 3 bases and the J gene lost 1 base, with 19 bases spanning the gap. Germline CDR1 reads PRHDT; CDR2 reads FYEKMQ (reference sequence). This CDR3 is 18 amino acids long.

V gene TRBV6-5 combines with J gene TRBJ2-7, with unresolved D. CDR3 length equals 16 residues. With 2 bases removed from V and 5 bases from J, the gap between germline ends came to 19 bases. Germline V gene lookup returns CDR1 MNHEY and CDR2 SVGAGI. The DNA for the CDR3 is TGTGCCAGCAGTTACAATAGACGGAGCCCTAGGGACGAGCAGTACTTC. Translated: CASSYNRRSPRDEQYF.

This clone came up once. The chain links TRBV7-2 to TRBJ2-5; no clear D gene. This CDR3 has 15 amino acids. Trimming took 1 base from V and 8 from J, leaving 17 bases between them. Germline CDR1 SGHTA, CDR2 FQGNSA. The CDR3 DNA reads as TGTGCCAGCAGCTTAGTGATTGCAGGCGGCATAACCCAGTACTTC. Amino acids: CASSLVIAGGITQYF. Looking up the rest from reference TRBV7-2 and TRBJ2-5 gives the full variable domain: GAGVSQSPSNKVTEKGKDVELRCDPISGHTALYWYRQSLGQGLEFLIYFQGNSAPDKSGLPSDRFSAERTGGSVSTLTIQRTQQEDSAVYLCASSLVIAGGITQYFGPGTRLLVL.

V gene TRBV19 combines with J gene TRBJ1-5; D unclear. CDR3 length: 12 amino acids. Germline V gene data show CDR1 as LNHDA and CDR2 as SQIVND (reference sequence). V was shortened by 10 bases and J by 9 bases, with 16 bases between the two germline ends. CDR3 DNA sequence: TGTGCCACTAGGCCAGACACGGGGCCCCAGCATTTT. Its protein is CATRPDTGPQHF.

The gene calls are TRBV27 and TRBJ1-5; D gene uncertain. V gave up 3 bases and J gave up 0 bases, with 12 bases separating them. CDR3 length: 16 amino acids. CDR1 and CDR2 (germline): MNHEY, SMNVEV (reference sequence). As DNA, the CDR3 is TGTGCCAGCAGTTTGGTCAGCATTCATAGCAATCAGCCCCAGCATTTT. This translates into CASSLVSIHSNQPQHF.

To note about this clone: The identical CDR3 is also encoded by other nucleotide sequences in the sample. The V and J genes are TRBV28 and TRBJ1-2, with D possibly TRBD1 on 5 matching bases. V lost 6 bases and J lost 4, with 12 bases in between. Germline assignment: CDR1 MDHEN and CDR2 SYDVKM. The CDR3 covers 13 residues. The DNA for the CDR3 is TGTGCCAGCAGCCCTCCGGGGGGCTATGGCTACACCTTC. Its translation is CASSPPGGYGYTF.

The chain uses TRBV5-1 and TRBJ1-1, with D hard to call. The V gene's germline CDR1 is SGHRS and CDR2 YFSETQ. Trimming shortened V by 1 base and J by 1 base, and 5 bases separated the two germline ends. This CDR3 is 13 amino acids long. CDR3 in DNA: TGCGCCAGCAGCTTGTTGACGAACACTGAAGCTTTCTTT. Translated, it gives CASSLLTNTEAFF.

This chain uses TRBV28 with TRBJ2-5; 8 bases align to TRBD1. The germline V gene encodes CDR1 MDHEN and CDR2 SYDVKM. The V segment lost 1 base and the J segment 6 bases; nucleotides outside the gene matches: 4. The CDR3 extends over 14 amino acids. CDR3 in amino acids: CASSLLDRGQTQYF. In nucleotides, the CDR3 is TGTGCCAGCAGTTTATTAGACAGGGGCCAGACCCAGTACTTC.

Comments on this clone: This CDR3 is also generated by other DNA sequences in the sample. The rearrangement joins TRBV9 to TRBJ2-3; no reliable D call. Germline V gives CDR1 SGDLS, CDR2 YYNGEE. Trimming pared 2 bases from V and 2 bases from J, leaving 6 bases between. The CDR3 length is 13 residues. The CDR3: CASSVPPTDTQYF. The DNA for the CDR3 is TGTGCCAGCAGCGTCCCACCCACAGATACGCAGTATTTT.

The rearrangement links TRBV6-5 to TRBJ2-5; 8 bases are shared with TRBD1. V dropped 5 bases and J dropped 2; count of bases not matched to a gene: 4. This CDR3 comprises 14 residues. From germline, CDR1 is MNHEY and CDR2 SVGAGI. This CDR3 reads CASSPTGVQETQYF. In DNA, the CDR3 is TGTGCCAGCAGTCCGACAGGGGTACAAGAGACCCAGTACTTC.

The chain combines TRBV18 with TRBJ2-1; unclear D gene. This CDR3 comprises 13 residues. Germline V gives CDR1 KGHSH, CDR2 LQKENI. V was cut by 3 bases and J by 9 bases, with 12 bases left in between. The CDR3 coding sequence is TGTGCCAGCTCACCCGCCCCCCAACGTGAGCAGTTCTTC. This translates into CASSPAPQREQFF.

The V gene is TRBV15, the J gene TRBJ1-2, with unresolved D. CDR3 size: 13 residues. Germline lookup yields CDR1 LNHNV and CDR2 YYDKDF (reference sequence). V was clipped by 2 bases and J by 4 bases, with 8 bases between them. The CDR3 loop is CATSRRDGYGYTF. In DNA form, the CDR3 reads TGTGCCACCAGCAGAAGGGATGGCTATGGCTACACCTTC.

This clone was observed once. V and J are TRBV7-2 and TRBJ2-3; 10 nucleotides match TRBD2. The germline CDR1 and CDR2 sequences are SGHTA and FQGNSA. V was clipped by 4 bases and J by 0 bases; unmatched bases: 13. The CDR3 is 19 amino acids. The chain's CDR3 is CASSSLAGGRQSSTDTQYF. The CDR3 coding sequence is TGTGCCAGCAGCTCATTAGCGGGAGGCCGACAATCTAGCACAGATACGCAGTATTTT.

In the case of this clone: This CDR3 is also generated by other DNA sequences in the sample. This chain's CDR3 is CASSPTSGSIYEQYF. Written as DNA, the CDR3 is TGTGCCAGCAGCCCGACTAGCGGGAGTATCTACGAGCAGTACTTC. V is TRBV5-4 and J is TRBJ2-7; 12 nucleotides match TRBD2. CDR3 length: 15 amino acids. Per the germline V gene, CDR1 is SGHNT and CDR2 is YYREEE (reference sequence). J gave up 3 bases and V 4 bases, and 5 bases lay outside the gene matches.

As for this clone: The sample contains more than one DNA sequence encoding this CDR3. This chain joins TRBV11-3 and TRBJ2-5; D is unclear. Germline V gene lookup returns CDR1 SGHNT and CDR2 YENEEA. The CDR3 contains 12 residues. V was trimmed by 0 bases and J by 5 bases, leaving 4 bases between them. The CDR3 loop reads CASSLEGETQYF. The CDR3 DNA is TGTGCCAGCAGCTTAGAGGGTGAGACCCAGTACTTC.

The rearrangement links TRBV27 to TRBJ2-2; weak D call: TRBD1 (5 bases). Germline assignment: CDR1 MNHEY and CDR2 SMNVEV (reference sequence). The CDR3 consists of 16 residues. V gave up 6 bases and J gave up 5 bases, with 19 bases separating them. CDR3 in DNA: TGTGCCAGCAGAGAACAGGTCCCTAGTGGTACCGGGGAGCTGTTTTTT. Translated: CASREQVPSGTGELFF.